The clone carrying this T cell receptor beta chain appeared once. Its antigen is as yet unknown. This specimen belongs to a study of shared clonotypes between healthy human individuals. For each subset, genomic DNA was distributed in equal portions over several immunoSEQ plates. The protocol was immunoSEQ multiplex PCR, while the TCRdb copy is restricted to in-frame clones and leaves out a portion. The sample lists around 2.5 million clones, roughly 93% occurring once. General observations from the study: Measured sharing among donors was expected to vary with sequencing depth. Sampling was confined to blood; repertoires within tissues likely differ. Naive subsets generally had larger estimated richness than memory subsets.

Sequenced: naive CD4+ T cells from PBMCs. Subset indicated: CD45RA+ positively selected. This TCR came from a man younger than 35 in good health. Some clones in this sample may be carry-over from other donors' samples.

CDR3 DNA: TGTGCCAGCAGCGTAGGCCCCCGGGCGGGCGAGCAGTACTTC. It is translated as CASSVGPRAGEQYF. This chain connects TRBV9 to TRBJ2-7; a possible D gene is TRBD2 (5 bases). Germline CDR1 is SGDLS and CDR2 is YYNGEE. The V and J ends lost 0 bases and 6 bases respectively, with 13 bases between them. This CDR3 contains 14 residues.